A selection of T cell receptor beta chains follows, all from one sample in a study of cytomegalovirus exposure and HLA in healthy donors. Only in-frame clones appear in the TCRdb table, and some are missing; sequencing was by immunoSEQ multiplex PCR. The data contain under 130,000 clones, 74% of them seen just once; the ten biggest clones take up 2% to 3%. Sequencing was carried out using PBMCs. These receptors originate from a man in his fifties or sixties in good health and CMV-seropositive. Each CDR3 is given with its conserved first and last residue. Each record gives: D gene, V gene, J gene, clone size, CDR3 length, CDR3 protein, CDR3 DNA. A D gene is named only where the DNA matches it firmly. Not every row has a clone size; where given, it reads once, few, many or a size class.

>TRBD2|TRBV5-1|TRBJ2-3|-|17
CASSGGSSGGAQDTQYF
TGCGCCAGCAGCGGGGGGTCTAGCGGGGGGGCCCAAGATACGCAGTATTTT
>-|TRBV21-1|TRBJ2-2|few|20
CASSKHNPSGGAGDTGELFF
TGTGCCAGCAGCAAGCACAATCCTAGCGGGGGGGCAGGTGACACCGGGGAGCTGTTTTTT
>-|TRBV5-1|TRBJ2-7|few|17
CASSLGGLSPEGGEQYF
TGCGCCAGCAGCTTGGGGGGGCTGAGTCCCGAAGGGGGCGAGCAGTACTTC
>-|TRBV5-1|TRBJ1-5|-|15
CASSLGQGLNQPQHF
TGCGCCAGCAGCTTGGGTCAGGGCCTCAATCAGCCCCAGCATTTT
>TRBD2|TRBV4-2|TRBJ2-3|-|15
CASSQVAGLTDTQYF
TGTGCCAGCAGCCAAGTAGCGGGCCTCACAGATACGCAGTATTTT
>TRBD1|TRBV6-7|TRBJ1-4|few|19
CASSQRDRDLQGTNEKLFF
TGTGCCAGCAGCCAAAGAGACAGGGACCTACAGGGAACTAATGAAAAACTGTTTTTT
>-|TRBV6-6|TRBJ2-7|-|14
CASSWRGSTYEQYF
TGTGCCAGCAGTTGGCGGGGTTCTACCTACGAGCAGTACTTC
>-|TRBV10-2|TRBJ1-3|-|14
CASSERLESDTIYF
TGCGCCAGCAGTGAACGTTTGGAGTCGGACACCATATATTTT
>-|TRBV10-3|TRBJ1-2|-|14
CAISESAGEGGYTF
TGTGCCATCAGTGAGTCGGCGGGTGAAGGGGGCTACACCTTC
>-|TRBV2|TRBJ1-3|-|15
CASSGGTGAGNTIYF
TGTGCCAGCAGTGGGGGCACGGGGGCTGGAAACACCATATATTTT
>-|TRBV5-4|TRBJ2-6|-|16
CASSWGLSSGANVLTF
TGTGCCAGCAGCTGGGGCTTGAGCTCTGGGGCCAACGTCCTGACTTTC
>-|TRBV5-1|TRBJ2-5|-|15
CASSGGWTNQETQYF
TGCGCCAGCAGCGGAGGGTGGACAAACCAAGAGACCCAGTACTTC
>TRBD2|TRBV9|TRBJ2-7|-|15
CASSVGGLAVYEQYF
TGTGCCAGCAGCGTAGGGGGACTAGCGGTGTACGAGCAGTACTTC
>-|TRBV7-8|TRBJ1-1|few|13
CASSPRQFTEAFF
TGTGCCAGCAGCCCGCGACAGTTCACTGAAGCTTTCTTT
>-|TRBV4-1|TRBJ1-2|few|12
CASSQESRGYTF
TGCGCCAGCAGCCAAGAGTCGCGGGGCTACACCTTC
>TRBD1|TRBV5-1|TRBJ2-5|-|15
CASSFTGTGGETQYF
TGCGCCAGCAGCTTCACCGGGACAGGGGGAGAGACCCAGTACTTC